This T cell receptor (beta chain) derives from a study of blood T cell repertoires in COVID-19 (TCRdb year 2020). Concerning the study at large: Samples covering the acute and convalescent phases of COVID-19 were provided by collaborators in the United States, Italy and Spain. The prospective study material was composed of cDNA or gDNA derived from T cells, B-cell-depleted T cells, or PBMCs. Subjects who had been exposed to COVID-19, were actively infected with it, or had recovered from it provided the deeply sampled blood TCRbeta repertoires that made up the dataset. The repertoires were made available in a free public database intended to serve as a resource for research on the immune response to SARS-CoV-2. The samples were drawn from the first 160 participants of the ongoing ImmuneRACE study and from over a thousand subjects provided by 6 global collaborators. A de-identified subject ID, COVID-19 status, age in years and sex were almost always included in the sample metadata. Where available, HLA class I and class II types were obtained from metadata supplied by the sample provider rather than from assay-based typing. What the research found in general, with its limitations: How much clinical and demographic metadata was included differed by source and by participant, and the metadata was provided uncurated.

TCRbeta CDR3 regions were amplified from genomic DNA by means of the immunoSEQ Assay, a bias-controlled multiplex PCR. The original pipeline was this. The number of nucleated cells in each sample was estimated by amplification of reference gene primers within the assay. To quantify the absolute abundance of each unique TCRbeta CDR3 rearrangement, sequence reads were collapsed and filtered. For each sample, productive Simpson clonality was calculated as the square root of Simpson's diversity index across productive rearrangements. TCRdb provides this immuneACCESS table in a form limited to in-frame rearrangements. Some clones are lacking; in checked studies, under half of them reflect an unresolved V gene, and why the rest are absent is not known. For V, J and clone size, that table is used; D and trimming come from the DNA. This sample holds about 180,000 clones; approximately 81% were observed only once. The ten largest clones take up 10% to 13% of the sample.

About this clone itself: The antigen this receptor binds is unknown. Nothing much larger sits one base from this clone, and base qualities are not available.

Each collaborating institution followed its own protocols to collect whole blood in K2EDTA tubes. For TCRbeta analysis, collaborator samples were shipped as frozen whole blood, as isolated PBMCs, or as DNA extracted from either sample type. Trimming leaves V shorter by 3 bases and J shorter by 0 bases, with the junction holding 10 bases beyond the gene matches. The germline V gene (reference sequence) gives CDR1 as DFQATT and CDR2 as SNEGSKA. The CDR3 runs 16 amino acids, cysteine and phenylalanine included. The CDR3 DNA has 48 bases and is translated from base 1. Sequenced input: peripheral blood. This clonotype was sampled from a woman at least 80 years old with active or convalescent COVID-19. The V and J genes are TRBV20-1 and TRBJ1-1; TRBD1 lines up with 7 middle nucleotides. The sequenced DNA: TGCAGTGCTAGTATTCCCCTACAGGGGATGAACACTGAAGCTTTCTTT. Its coded protein is CSASIPLQGMNTEAFF.